A single sample is the source of the 24 T cell receptor beta chains below, sequenced in a study of identical twins (dated by TCRdb to the mid-2010s). The library was obtained by 5' RACE. TCRdb names Illumina HiSeq 2000 as the instrument used. TCRdb reprocessed the public reads (quality trimming at Q25 with fastp, clone calling with MiXCR) and kept in-frame beta chains. For every CDR3 protein sequence, its rows merge into one entry that carries the most common genes and DNA. Here the sample has roughly 1,500,000 distinct CDR3 sequences; 25% to 35% occur a single time. The ten largest clones add up to 0.25% to 0.3% of the sample. Sequencing used cord blood. The receptors were gathered from a newborn girl in good health.

The rearrangement joins TRBV21-1 to TRBJ2-3; whether TRBD1, the table's D call, matches the DNA was not checked. TRBV21-1 is designated a pseudogene. The length of the CDR3 is 17 residues. Written as DNA, the CDR3 is TGTGCCAGCAGCACCCCAAGGGGATCAGCTAGCACAGATACGCAGTATTTT. Amino acid sequence: CASSTPRGSASTDTQYF.

This chain joins TRBV11-2 and TRBJ1-2, with D unclear. Deletions cut 5 bases from V and 6 bases from J, with 16 bases between. Germline V gene data show CDR1 as SGHAT and CDR2 as FQNNGV. The CDR3 consists of 14 residues. The CDR3 DNA sequence: TGTGCCAGCAGCCCGGTTACCTCTTTTGATGGCTACACCTTC. Translation: CASSPVTSFDGYTF.

In DNA, the CDR3 is TGTGCCAGCAGTTCCGACAGCCTTAATTCACCCCTCCACTTT. It codes for CASSSDSLNSPLHF. The rearrangement uses TRBV2 and TRBJ1-6, with D maybe TRBD1 (5 bases). V was clipped by 5 bases and J by 6 bases, with 11 bases between them. In germline, CDR1 is SNHLY, CDR2 FYNNEI. CDR3 length equals 14 residues.

This clonotype was observed a handful of times. This chain joins TRBV7-9 and TRBJ2-7, with 9 nucleotides matching TRBD2. This CDR3 has 15 residues. Germline loops: CDR1 SEHNR, CDR2 FQNEAQ (reference sequence). V was clipped by 1 base and J by 5 bases; unmatched bases: 6. CDR3 region: CASSLVAGVFNEQYF. In nucleotides, the CDR3 is TGTGCCAGCAGCTTAGTAGCGGGAGTTTTCAACGAGCAGTACTTC.

This clonotype came up a few times. A much larger clone differs by one base, so this may be a read error. The chain combines TRBV28 with TRBJ2-1, with 11 positions matching TRBD1. Germline trimming cut 6 bases from V and 3 bases from J; bases unmatched to any gene: 4. The length of the CDR3 is 15 residues. CDR1 MDHEN and CDR2 SYDVKM come from the germline V gene. The CDR3 is CASRPGTGGYNEQFF. DNA for the CDR3: TGTGCCAGCAGGCCCGGGACAGGGGGCTACAATGAGCAGTTCTTC.

The J gene is TRBJ1-1, the V gene TRBV11-2; 12 nucleotides agree with TRBD1. CDR3 length: 16 residues. The V gene's germline CDR1 is SGHAT and CDR2 FQNNGV. Trimming took 4 bases from V and 6 from J; bases not matched to a gene: 9. CDR3 in amino acids: CASSSRDRGRGAEAFF. The CDR3, as DNA: TGTGCCAGCAGCTCCCGGGACAGGGGGCGAGGTGCTGAAGCTTTCTTT.

For this clonotype: The junction departs from the called germline gene at one end, perhaps through a read error. The chain combines TRBV2 with TRBJ2-1; a weak D match, TRBD2 (6 bases). The CDR3 contains 11 residues. The germline gives CDR1 SNHLY, CDR2 FYNNEI. CDR3 bases: TGCGCCAGCAGTGAGGGGACTCGCCAGTTCTTC. This sequence encodes CASSEGTRQFF.

This clonotype was observed a few times. The V call is TRBV5-8, the J call TRBJ1-1; 9 nucleotides line up with TRBD1. Germline V gives CDR1 SGHTS, CDR2 YDEGEE. Trimming at V came to 0 bases and at J to 0 bases, leaving 3 bases not matched to a gene. The CDR3 is 16 residues long. The CDR3 nucleotides are TGTGCCAGCAGCTTGGGACAGGGGGTTATGAACACTGAAGCTTTCTTT. Translating gives CASSLGQGVMNTEAFF.

V and J are TRBV20-1 and TRBJ2-1; TRBD2 might be the D (5 bases). V was shortened by 4 bases and J by 2 bases, with 24 bases between the two germline ends. Germline V gives CDR1 DFQATT, CDR2 SNEGSKA (reference sequence). The CDR3 extends over 18 amino acids. CDR3 nucleotides: TGCAGTGCTACCCTTCTAATCGGACTCCAAAGAGCCTACAATGAGCAGTTCTTC. This sequence encodes CSATLLIGLQRAYNEQFF.

This clonotype has more than one count but fewer than ten. The chain couples TRBV29-1 to TRBJ1-3; D gene unclear. The ends were cut back, 0 bases at V and 0 bases at J, with 3 bases in the middle. The CDR3 has 13 residues. CDR1 is SQVTM, CDR2 ANQGSEA, per germline. CDR3 sequence: CSVEDNSGNTIYF. The CDR3 region has the DNA TGCAGCGTTGAAGACAACTCTGGAAACACCATATATTTT.

This clonotype was seen ten or more times. This chain connects TRBV27 to TRBJ2-3; 7 bases are shared with TRBD2. This CDR3 comprises 16 residues. Germline V lookup: CDR1 MNHEY, CDR2 SMNVEV (reference sequence). Losses at the gene ends were 4 bases for V and 0 bases for J; bases not matched to a gene: 7. The CDR3 here is CASSWGTITSTDTQYF. The CDR3 DNA reads TGTGCCAGCAGTTGGGGGACTATTACTAGCACAGATACGCAGTATTTT.

This clonotype appeared many times. Here the CDR3 reads CASNLGDSSYEQYF. CDR3 DNA sequence: TGTGCCAGCAATTTGGGGGACAGTTCCTACGAGCAGTACTTC. The chain has TRBV28 and TRBJ2-7; 7 bases align to TRBD1. The V segment lost 7 bases and the J segment 1 base; nucleotides outside the gene matches: 7. The CDR3 is 14 amino acids. Germline assignment: CDR1 MDHEN and CDR2 SYDVKM. Using reference TRBV28 and TRBJ2-7 for the parts outside the CDR3, the full variable domain is DVKVTQSSRYLVKRTGEKVFLECVQDMDHENMFWYRQDPGLGLRLIYFSYDVKMKEKGDIPEGYSVSREKKERFSLILESASTNQTSMYLCASNLGDSSYEQYFGPGTRLTVT.

The chain uses TRBV3-1 and TRBJ2-3; D uncertain. The ends were cut back, 4 bases at V and 4 bases at J, with 12 bases in the middle. Germline V lookup: CDR1 LGHDT, CDR2 YNNKEL (reference sequence). The CDR3 has 14 residues. CDR3 region: CASSPLRSADTQYF. In nucleotides, the CDR3 is TGTGCCAGCAGCCCTCTCCGGTCCGCAGATACGCAGTATTTT.

The CDR3, as DNA: TGTGCCAGCAGCTTAGTCCCCGGACTAGCGGCGGCCAGGAGCAGGTACAATGAGCAGTACTTC. Its translation is CASSLVPGLAAARSRYNEQYF. V gene TRBV11-1 combines with J gene TRBJ2-1; the match to TRBD2 covers 10 bases. The DNA end is more similar to TRBJ2-7, so the J call may be wrong. Germline V lookup: CDR1 SGHAT, CDR2 FQDESV (reference sequence). The CDR3 is made up of 21 amino acids.

The J gene is TRBJ2-3, the V gene TRBV20-1; possibly TRBD2 for D (6 bases). V shed 3 bases and J shed 3 bases, with 16 bases lying between them. CDR3 length equals 15 residues. Germline values: CDR1 DFQATT, CDR2 SNEGSKA (reference sequence). CDR3 loop: CSARVGGTWTDTQYF. The CDR3 DNA sequence: TGCAGTGCTAGGGTCGGGGGTACCTGGACAGATACGCAGTATTTT.

The table lists this clonotype with a few counts. The CDR3, as DNA: TGCAGTGCTAGACCCGGACTAGCGGGAGTCACCGGGGAGCTGTTTTTT. Its translation: CSARPGLAGVTGELFF. This chain joins TRBV20-1 and TRBJ2-2; TRBD2 matches 13 bases. Germline CDR1 reads DFQATT; CDR2 reads SNEGSKA (reference sequence). The V and J ends lost 2 bases and 4 bases, in that order; junction bases with no gene match: 4. CDR3 length: 16 residues.

The CDR3, as DNA: TGCGCCAGCAGCTTGAGGGGGTTGACAGCTTCCTCTGGGTACGAGCAGTACTTC. It codes for CASSLRGLTASSGYEQYF. The V call is TRBV5-1, the J call TRBJ2-7, with D possibly matching TRBD1 (6 bases). The CDR3 extends over 18 amino acids. CDR1 and CDR2 (germline): SGHRS, YFSETQ. V was shortened by 1 base and J by 4 bases, with 24 bases between the two germline ends.

The gene calls are TRBV19 and TRBJ2-3, with D perhaps matching TRBD1 (5 bases). Trimming took off 7 bases at V and 1 base at J, with 9 bases between the two ends. The germline V gene has CDR1 LNHDA and CDR2 SQIVND (reference sequence). The CDR3 consists of 13 residues. The CDR3 sequence: CASTVRGTDTQYF. Written as DNA, the CDR3 is TGTGCCAGTACGGTCAGGGGCACAGATACGCAGTATTTT.

This clonotype was counted only a few times. V is TRBV18 and J is TRBJ1-4; D ambiguous. The CDR3 is 13 residues long. The V and J ends lost 6 bases and 0 bases respectively, with 5 bases between them. CDR1 is KGHSH and CDR2 is LQKENI in the germline V gene. CDR3 nucleotides: TGTGCCAGCTCGGAAGCAACTAATGAAAAACTGTTTTTT. This codes for CASSEATNEKLFF.

The gene calls are TRBV27 and TRBJ2-1; 8 nucleotides line up with TRBD2. The tail of the sequence fits TRBJ2-7 better, so the J call may be wrong. Germline CDR1 MNHEY, CDR2 SMNVEV (reference sequence). CDR3 length: 16 amino acids. DNA for the CDR3: TGTGCCAGCAGTTTATTAGCGGGACGCTCCTACAATGAGCAGTACTTC. Its translation: CASSLLAGRSYNEQYF.

This clonotype has only a few counts. This chain joins TRBV7-2 and TRBJ1-6; TRBD1 is a possible D gene (5 bases). Germline V gene sequence: CDR1 SGHTA, CDR2 FQGNSA. The CDR3 loop spans 19 amino acids. The V end was cut by 0 bases, the J end by 0 bases, with 15 bases between. The CDR3 coding sequence is TGTGCCAGCAGCTTAGCGCGGGGCAGGCCGAGCTCCTATAATTCACCCCTCCACTTT. Protein product: CASSLARGRPSSYNSPLHF.

This clonotype was detected a few times. The V and J genes are TRBV10-3 and TRBJ1-2; 9 bases fit TRBD1. The V and J ends lost 5 bases and 6 bases, in that order; junction bases with no gene match: 7. This CDR3 has 14 residues. CDR1 ENHRY and CDR2 SYGVKD come from the germline V gene. CDR3: CAISSIRQGDGYTF. The CDR3 DNA sequence: TGTGCCATCAGTTCTATACGACAGGGGGATGGCTACACCTTC.

This clonotype was seen a handful of times. CDR3 loop: CSVVHPNYGYTF. In nucleotides, the CDR3 is TGCAGCGTTGTACACCCTAACTATGGCTACACCTTC. The chain links TRBV29-1 to TRBJ1-2; D unresolved. Germline V gene lookup returns CDR1 SQVTM and CDR2 ANQGSEA. V lost 4 bases and J lost 0, with 6 bases in between. The CDR3 is 12 residues long.

A remark on this clonotype: A much larger clone differs from this one at a single base, so this may be a read error. This chain uses TRBV10-3 with TRBJ2-7, with a possible D match to TRBD2 (7 bases). The CDR3 has 13 amino acids. The germline CDR1 and CDR2 sequences are ENHRY and SYGVKD. V lost 7 bases to trimming and J lost 7 bases, with 17 bases between them. The CDR3 DNA is TGTGCCATCACGCGGGAGAGGGACAATGAGCAGTACTTC. Protein: CAITRERDNEQYF.